Sequencing of this TCR beta chain was carried out in a study of blood T cell repertoires in COVID-19 (dated by TCRdb to 2019 to 2021). With respect to the entire study: The collaborator samples originated in the United States, Italy and Spain and spanned the acute and convalescent phases of COVID-19. A de-identified subject ID, COVID-19 status, age in years and sex were almost always included in the sample metadata. The prospective study material was composed of cDNA or gDNA derived from T cells, B-cell-depleted T cells, or PBMCs. Where available, HLA class I and class II types were obtained from metadata supplied by the sample provider rather than from assay-based typing. The samples were drawn from the first 160 participants of the ongoing ImmuneRACE study and from some 1,300 subjects provided by 6 global collaborators. Subjects who had been exposed to COVID-19, were actively infected with it, or had recovered from it provided the deeply sampled blood TCRbeta repertoires that made up the dataset. A freely available public database, intended as a resource for researchers studying the immune response to SARS-CoV-2, is where the repertoires were released. What the authors observed across the whole study: The quantity of clinical and demographic metadata differed by source and by participant and was supplied without curation.

The immunoSEQ Assay, a bias-controlled multiplex PCR, was used to amplify TCRbeta CDR3 regions from genomic DNA. In the source study's methods: The number of nucleated cells in each sample was estimated from the amplification of reference gene primers within the assay. To quantify the absolute abundance of each unique TCRbeta CDR3 rearrangement, sequence reads were collapsed and filtered. For each sample, productive Simpson clonality was calculated as the square root of Simpson's diversity index over productive rearrangements. The table was pulled from immuneACCESS by TCRdb, which kept in-frame rearrangements only. Such tables lose some clones; where checked, under half of the loss comes from unresolved V genes, and the rest has no known cause. That table supplies the V and J calls and clone size; D and trimming were determined from the DNA. The sample yields approximately 300,000 clones; around 90% were counted once. Around 0.97% of the sample is in the top ten clones.

One collaborating source in Seattle enrolled patients while the patients were actively infected and followed the patients over time throughout the course of disease. Whole blood was collected in K2EDTA tubes by collaborating institutions according to the institutions' own protocols. For TCRbeta analysis, collaborators shipped samples as frozen whole blood, isolated PBMCs, or DNA extracted from either of those sample types. Concerning this clone: The target of this receptor is not known. No base qualities exist here, and no much larger clone lies one base off it.

Per the germline V gene (reference sequence), GTSNPN is the CDR1 and SVGIG is the CDR2. V is pared back by 5 bases and J by 6 bases, with 20 bases lying between the germline termini. The CDR3 contains 15 residues, cysteine and phenylalanine counted. The retained sequence is limited to the CDR3, 45 bases, with the frame set at the first base. Sequences were obtained from peripheral blood. This receptor was taken from a woman in her forties with COVID-19, enrolled during active disease. The V gene is TRBV30 and the J gene is TRBJ1-5; TRBD1 might be the D gene, on 6 matching bases. The DNA is TGTGCCTGGGGAAAGGGGACATCCCCGGCTCAGCCCCAGCATTTT. This yields the protein CAWGKGTSPAQPQHF.